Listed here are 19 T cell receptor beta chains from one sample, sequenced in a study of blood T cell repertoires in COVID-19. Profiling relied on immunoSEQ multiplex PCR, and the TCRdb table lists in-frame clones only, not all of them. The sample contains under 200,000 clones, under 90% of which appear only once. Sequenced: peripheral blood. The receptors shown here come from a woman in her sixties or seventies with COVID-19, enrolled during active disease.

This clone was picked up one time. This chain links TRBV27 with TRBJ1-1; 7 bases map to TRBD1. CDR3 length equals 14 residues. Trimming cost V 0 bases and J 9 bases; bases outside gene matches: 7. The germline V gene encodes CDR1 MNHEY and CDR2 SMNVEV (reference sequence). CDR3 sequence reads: CASSLSPGTDQAFF. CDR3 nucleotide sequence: TGTGCCAGCAGTTTATCCCCAGGGACAGACCAAGCTTTCTTT.

The CDR3 DNA reads as TGTGCCACCAGTGACCCGGTTAGCACAGATACGCAGTATTTT. Its protein product is CATSDPVSTDTQYF. The genes are TRBV24-1 and TRBJ2-3; D unclear. The CDR3 is 14 amino acids. V was shortened by 4 bases and J by 0 bases, with 7 bases between the two germline ends. Germline CDR1 is KGHDR and CDR2 is SFDVKD.

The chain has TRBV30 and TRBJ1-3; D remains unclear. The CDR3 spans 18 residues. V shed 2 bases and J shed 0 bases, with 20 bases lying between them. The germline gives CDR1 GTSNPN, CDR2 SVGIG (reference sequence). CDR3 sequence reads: CAWSPRLLRSGSGNTIYF. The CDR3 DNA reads TGTGCCTGGAGTCCCCGACTTCTTCGCAGCGGCTCTGGAAACACCATATATTTT.

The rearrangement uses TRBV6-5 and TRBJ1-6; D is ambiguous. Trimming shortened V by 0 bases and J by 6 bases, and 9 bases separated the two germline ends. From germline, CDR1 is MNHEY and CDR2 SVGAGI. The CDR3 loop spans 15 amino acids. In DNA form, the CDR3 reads TGTGCCAGCAGTTACTCCCAGGAGGGTAATTCACCCCTCCACTTT. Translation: CASSYSQEGNSPLHF.

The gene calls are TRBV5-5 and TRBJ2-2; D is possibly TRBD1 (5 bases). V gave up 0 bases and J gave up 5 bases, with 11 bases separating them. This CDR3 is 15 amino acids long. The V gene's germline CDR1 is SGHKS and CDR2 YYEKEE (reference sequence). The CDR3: CASSLVRGNTGELFF. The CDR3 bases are TGTGCCAGCAGCTTGGTTAGGGGAAATACCGGGGAGCTGTTTTTT.

CDR3 residues: CASRLDSMGGGGTQYF. In DNA form, the CDR3 reads TGTGCAAGTCGCTTAGATTCTATGGGGGGTGGCGGTACGCAGTATTTT. The genes are TRBV12-2 and TRBJ2-3; the table calls TRBD2, which could not be checked here. TRBV12-2 is an annotated pseudogene. This CDR3 contains 16 residues.

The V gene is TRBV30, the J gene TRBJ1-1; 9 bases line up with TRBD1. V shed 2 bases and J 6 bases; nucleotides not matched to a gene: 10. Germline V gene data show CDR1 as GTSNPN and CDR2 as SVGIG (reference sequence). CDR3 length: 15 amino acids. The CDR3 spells CAWSNGGQGVAEAFF. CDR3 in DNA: TGTGCCTGGAGTAATGGGGGACAGGGTGTCGCTGAAGCTTTCTTT.

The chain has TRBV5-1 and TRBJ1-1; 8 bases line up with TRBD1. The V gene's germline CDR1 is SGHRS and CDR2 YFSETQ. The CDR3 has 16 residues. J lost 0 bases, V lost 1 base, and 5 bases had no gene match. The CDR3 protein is CASSLMAGGLNTEAFF. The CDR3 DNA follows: TGCGCCAGCAGCTTGATGGCAGGGGGCCTGAACACTGAAGCTTTCTTT.

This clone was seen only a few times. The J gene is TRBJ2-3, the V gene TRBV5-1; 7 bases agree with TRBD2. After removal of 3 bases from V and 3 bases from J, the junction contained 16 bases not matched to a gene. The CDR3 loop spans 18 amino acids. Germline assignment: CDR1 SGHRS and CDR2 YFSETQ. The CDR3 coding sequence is TGCGCCAGCAGCTCCCCTTTCGCGGGAGCATCGGCGACAGATACGCAGTATTTT. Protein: CASSSPFAGASATDTQYF.

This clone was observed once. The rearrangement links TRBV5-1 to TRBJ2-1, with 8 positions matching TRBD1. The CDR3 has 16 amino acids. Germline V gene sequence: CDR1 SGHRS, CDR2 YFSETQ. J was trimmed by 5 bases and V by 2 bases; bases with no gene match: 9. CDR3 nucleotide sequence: TGCGCCAGCAGCTTAATGGCTCAGGGGGCTAACAATGAGCAGTTCTTC. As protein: CASSLMAQGANNEQFF.

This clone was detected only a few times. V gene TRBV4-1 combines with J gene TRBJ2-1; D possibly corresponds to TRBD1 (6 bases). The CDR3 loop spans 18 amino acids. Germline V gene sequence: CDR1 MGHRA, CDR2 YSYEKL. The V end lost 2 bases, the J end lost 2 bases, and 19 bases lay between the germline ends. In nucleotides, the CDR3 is TGCGCCAGCAGCCAAATCGTGAACACAGGGTTGGCCTACAATGAGCAGTTCTTC. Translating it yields CASSQIVNTGLAYNEQFF.

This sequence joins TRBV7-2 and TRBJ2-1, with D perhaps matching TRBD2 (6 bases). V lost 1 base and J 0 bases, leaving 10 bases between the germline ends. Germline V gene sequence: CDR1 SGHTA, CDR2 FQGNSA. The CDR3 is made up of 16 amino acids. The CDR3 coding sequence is TGTGCCAGCAGCTTAGATCCGGGAGCCTCCTACAATGAGCAGTTCTTC. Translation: CASSLDPGASYNEQFF.

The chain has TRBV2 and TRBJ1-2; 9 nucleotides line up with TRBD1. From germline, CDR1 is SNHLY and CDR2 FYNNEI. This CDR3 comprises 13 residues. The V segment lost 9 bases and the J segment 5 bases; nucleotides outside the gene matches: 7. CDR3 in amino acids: CASFRDRDYGYTF. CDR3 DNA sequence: TGTGCCAGTTTCCGGGACAGGGATTATGGCTACACCTTC.

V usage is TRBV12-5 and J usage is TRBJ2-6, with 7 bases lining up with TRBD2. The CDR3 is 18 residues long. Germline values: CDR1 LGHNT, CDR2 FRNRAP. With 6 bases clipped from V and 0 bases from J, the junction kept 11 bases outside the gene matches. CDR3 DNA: TGTGCTAGTGGCGGGGAGGGGCTCACCCTCTCTGGGGCCAACGTCCTGACTTTC. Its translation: CASGGEGLTLSGANVLTF. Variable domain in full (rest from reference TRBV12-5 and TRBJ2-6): DARVTQTPRHKVTEMGQEVTMRCQPILGHNTVFWYRQTMMQGLELLAYFRNRAPLDDSGMPKDRFSAEMPDATLATLKIQPSEPRDSAVYFCASGGEGLTLSGANVLTFGAGSRLTVL.

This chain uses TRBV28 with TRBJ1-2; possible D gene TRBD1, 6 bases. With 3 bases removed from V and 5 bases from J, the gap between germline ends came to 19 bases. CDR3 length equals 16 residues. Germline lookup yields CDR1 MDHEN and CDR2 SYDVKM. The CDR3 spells CASSFQRGLFGYGYTF. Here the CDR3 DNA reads TGTGCCAGCAGTTTTCAGCGGGGGCTCTTCGGGTATGGCTACACCTTC.

Here the CDR3 reads CASSYPSGTRSYNEQFF. CDR3 sequence (DNA): TGTGCCAGCAGTTACCCAAGCGGGACTCGGAGCTACAATGAGCAGTTCTTC. The genes are TRBV6-2 or TRBV6-3 and TRBJ2-1; 7 bases fit TRBD2. Germline CDR1 is MNHEY and CDR2 is SVGEGT. The CDR3 length is 17 residues. Trimming cost V 2 bases and J 3 bases; bases outside gene matches: 10.

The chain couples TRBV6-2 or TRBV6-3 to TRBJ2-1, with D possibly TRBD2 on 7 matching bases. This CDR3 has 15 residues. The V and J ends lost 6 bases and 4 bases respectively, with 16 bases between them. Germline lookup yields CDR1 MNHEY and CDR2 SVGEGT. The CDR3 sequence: CASSHGGQFYNEQFF. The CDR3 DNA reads TGTGCCAGCAGCCACGGGGGGCAATTTTACAATGAGCAGTTCTTC.

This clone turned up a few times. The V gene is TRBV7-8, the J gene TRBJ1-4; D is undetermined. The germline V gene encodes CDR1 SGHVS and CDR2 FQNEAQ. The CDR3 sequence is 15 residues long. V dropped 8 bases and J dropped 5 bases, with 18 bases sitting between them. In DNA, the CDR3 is TGTGCCAGCTTTAATAGCCGTTGGGAGAATGAAAAACTGTTTTTT. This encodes CASFNSRWENEKLFF.

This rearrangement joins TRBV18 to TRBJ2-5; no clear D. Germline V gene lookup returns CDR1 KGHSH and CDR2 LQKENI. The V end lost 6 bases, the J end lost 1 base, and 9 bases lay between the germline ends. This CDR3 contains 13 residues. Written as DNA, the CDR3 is TGTGCCAGCTCCAGAGGAGTCCAAGAGACCCAGTACTTC. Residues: CASSRGVQETQYF.